This TCR beta chain derives from a study of T cell therapy after organ transplantation. In the study overall: After therapy, patients were monitored for around 29 weeks.

Data came from immunoSEQ multiplex PCR; TCRdb stores just in-frame clones and leaves some out. The table records 51,000 or so clones, around 93% of them present only once. In germline, CDR1 is SGDLS, CDR2 YYNGEE. The CDR3 totals 14 residues. V was clipped by 5 bases and J by 3 bases, with 9 bases between them. With regard to this clone: Its antigen is unidentified.

This rearrangement joins TRBV9 to TRBJ1-6; D might be TRBD1 (6 bases). The receptor was isolated from a human patient who had received a solid organ transplant and had CMV disease. Material: CD8+ T cells from blood, obtained before autologous CMV-specific T cell therapy. CDR3 sequence (DNA): TGTGCCAGCAGTACAGGGATCTATAATTCACCCCTCCACTTT. Encoded protein: CASSTGIYNSPLHF. The full variable domain, its missing parts supplied by reference TRBV9 and TRBJ1-6, is DSGVTQTPKHLITATGQRVTLRCSPRSGDLSVYWYQQSLDQGLQFLIQYYNGEERAKGNILERFSAQQFPDLHSELNLSSLELGDSALYFCASSTGIYNSPLHFGNGTRLTVT.